This TCR beta chain was documented in a study of human T cells and chemical hapten exposure. The CDR3 has 13 amino acids. Trimming removed 1 base from V and 7 bases from J, with 8 bases in between. Germline CDR1 and CDR2: LGHDT and YNNKEL (reference sequence). This clonotype was detected a few times. The sample's time point: patch test 3, about 24 weeks after DPC sensitization. Documented treatment: therapeutic diphenylcyclopropenone sensitization with weekly scalp DPC. TCRdb called the RACE reads again in MiXCR, with one record for every CDR3 protein. The table lists some 30,000 distinct CDR3 sequences, 5% to 6% of them singletons, with 5% to 7% in the top ten.

This receptor was taken from a man aged 25-45 years with alopecia areata. Some clones in this sample may be carry-over from other donors' samples. This specimen consisted of whole blood, obtained in connection with sensitization to the hapten diphenylcyclopropenone (DPC). The chain carries TRBV3-1 and TRBJ2-1; D is unclear. The CDR3 protein is CASSQVGYNEQFF. The CDR3 region has the DNA TGTGCCAGCAGCCAAGTAGGGTATAATGAGCAGTTCTTC.